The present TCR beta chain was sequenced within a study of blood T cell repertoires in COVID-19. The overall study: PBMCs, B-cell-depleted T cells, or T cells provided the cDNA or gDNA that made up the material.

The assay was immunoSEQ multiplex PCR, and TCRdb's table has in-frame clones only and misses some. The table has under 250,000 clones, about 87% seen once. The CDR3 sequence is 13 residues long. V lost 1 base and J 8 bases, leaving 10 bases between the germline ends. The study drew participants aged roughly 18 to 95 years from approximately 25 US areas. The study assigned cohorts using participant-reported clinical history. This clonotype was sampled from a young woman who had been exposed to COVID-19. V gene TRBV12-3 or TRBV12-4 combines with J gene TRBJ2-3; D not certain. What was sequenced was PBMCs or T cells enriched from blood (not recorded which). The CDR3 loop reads CASSLGQPGTQYF. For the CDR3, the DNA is TGTGCCAGCAGTTTAGGTCAACCGGGTACGCAGTATTTT.